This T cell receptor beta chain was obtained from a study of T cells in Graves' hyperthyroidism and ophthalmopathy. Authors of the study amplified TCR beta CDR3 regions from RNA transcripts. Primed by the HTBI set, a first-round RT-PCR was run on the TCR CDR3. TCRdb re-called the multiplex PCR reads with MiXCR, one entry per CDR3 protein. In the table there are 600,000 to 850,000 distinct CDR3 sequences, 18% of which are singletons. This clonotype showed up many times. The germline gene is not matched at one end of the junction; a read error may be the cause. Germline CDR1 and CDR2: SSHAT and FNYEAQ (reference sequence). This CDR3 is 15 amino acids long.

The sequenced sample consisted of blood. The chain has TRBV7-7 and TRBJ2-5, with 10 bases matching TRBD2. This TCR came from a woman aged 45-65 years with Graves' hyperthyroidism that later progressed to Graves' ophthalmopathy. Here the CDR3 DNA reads TGTGCTAGCAGCTTAGTGACTAGCGGGCAAGAGACCCAGTACTTC. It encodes CASSLVTSGQETQYF.